This T cell receptor (beta chain) was obtained from a study of metastatic and nonmetastatic thyroid tumors. For the study at large: Across blood and tumor or nodule tissue, repertoires from malignant and benign thyroid patients were compared with one another.

Under the authors' procedure: A classifier of distant metastasis in papillary thyroid cancer was built from CDR3 differences (across clinicopathological groups). TCRdb re-processed the PCR reads through MiXCR. The V and J calls reflect TCRdb's pipeline rather than the authors' work. This sample has about 39,000 clones, with 9% to 14% found just once. This clone was recorded many times. Thyroid surgery took place with no prior treatment in any patient. J was trimmed by 7 bases and V by 5 bases; bases with no gene match: 5. This CDR3 is built from 14 residues. Per germline, CDR1 SGHRS and CDR2 YFSETQ. The source is a male donor with papillary thyroid cancer or a benign thyroid nodule (not recorded which). Some clones in this sample may be carry-over from other donors' samples. The chain couples TRBV5-1 to TRBJ2-1, with 11 bases matching TRBD2. The material sequenced was blood. The CDR3 DNA reads TGCGCCAGCAGGGCACTAGCGGGGGCTAATGAGCAGTTCTTC. Encoded protein: CASRALAGANEQFF.